The 20 T cell receptor beta chains below come from one sample, sequenced in a study of cytomegalovirus exposure and HLA in healthy donors. The protocol was immunoSEQ multiplex PCR, while the TCRdb copy is restricted to in-frame clones and leaves out a portion. Counted here are 85,000 to 120,000 clones, about 94% occurring once; the ten biggest clones make up approximately 1%. The source material was PBMCs. The source is a woman between 18 and 29 years old in good health and CMV-seronegative.

The rearrangement links TRBV4-3 to TRBJ2-3, with 12 bases lining up with TRBD2. The trim removed 4 bases at V and 2 bases at J, leaving 10 bases unmatched. This CDR3 region has 18 residues. Germline CDR1 reads LGHNA; CDR2 reads YSLEER. CDR3 region: CASSPSPPSGGATDTQYF. CDR3 nucleotide sequence: TGCGCCAGCAGCCCTTCCCCCCCTAGCGGGGGGGCCACAGATACGCAGTATTTT.

The rearrangement links TRBV9 to TRBJ2-7; 7 nucleotides match TRBD1. After removal of 3 bases from V and 1 base from J, the junction contained 4 bases not matched to a gene. The CDR3 contains 14 residues. Looked up from germline, CDR1 is SGDLS and CDR2 is YYNGEE. CDR3 in amino acids: CASSAKQGSYEQYF. The CDR3 DNA sequence: TGTGCCAGCAGCGCGAAACAGGGGTCCTACGAGCAGTACTTC.

The chain uses TRBV18 and TRBJ2-7; 10 bases line up with TRBD1. V lost 4 bases to trimming and J lost 3 bases; unmatched junction nucleotides: 3. The CDR3 is 14 amino acids. Germline V lookup: CDR1 KGHSH, CDR2 LQKENI. CDR3 in amino acids: CASSHWDRGYEQYF. DNA of the CDR3: TGTGCCAGCTCACACTGGGACAGGGGCTACGAGCAGTACTTC.

This chain joins TRBV7-6 and TRBJ2-1; D ambiguous. This CDR3 region has 14 residues. V shed 0 bases and J shed 1 base, with 4 bases lying between them. Germline assignment: CDR1 SGHVS and CDR2 FNYEAQ. The CDR3 loop reads CASSLARSYNEQFF. In nucleotides, the CDR3 is TGTGCCAGCAGCTTAGCCAGGTCCTACAATGAGCAGTTCTTC.

This clone was picked up one time. The chain couples TRBV13 to TRBJ2-5; 7 nucleotides match TRBD2. Germline CDR1 reads PRHDT; CDR2 reads FYEKMQ (reference sequence). J gave up 4 bases and V 7 bases, and 9 bases lay outside the gene matches. This CDR3 has 14 residues. The CDR3 sequence: CASTSRGNLETQYF. CDR3 sequence (DNA): TGTGCCAGCACCTCGCGGGGGAACTTAGAGACCCAGTACTTC.

The rearrangement links TRBV5-1 to TRBJ2-5, with a weak D call TRBD1 (6 bases). Germline loops: CDR1 SGHRS, CDR2 YFSETQ. CDR3 length equals 14 residues. V lost 4 bases and J lost 5, with 15 bases in between. The CDR3 loop reads CASSAGTPRETQYF. In nucleotides, the CDR3 is TGCGCCAGCAGCGCCGGGACACCCAGGGAGACCCAGTACTTC.

This clone was detected once. The chain carries TRBV5-8 and TRBJ2-5; D possibly corresponds to TRBD2 (6 bases). This CDR3 contains 10 residues. Germline CDR1 reads SGHTS; CDR2 reads YDEGEE. V was pared by 9 bases and J by 4 bases, with 7 bases between. The CDR3 DNA sequence: TGTGCCAACGGGAGAGAGACCCAGTACTTC. This translates into CANGRETQYF.

The chain has TRBV9 and TRBJ2-3; possibly TRBD2 for D (6 bases). This CDR3 contains 21 residues. V lost 2 bases to trimming and J lost 3 bases, with 31 bases between them. The germline gives CDR1 SGDLS, CDR2 YYNGEE. The DNA of the CDR3 is TGTGCCAGCAGCGTCCTAACGGGGGTACTTCCCACGCGGGGAATTACAGATACGCAGTATTTT. Its translation: CASSVLTGVLPTRGITDTQYF.

V is TRBV6-5 and J is TRBJ1-2; D possibly corresponds to TRBD1 (5 bases). CDR1 is MNHEY, CDR2 SVGAGI, per germline. V dropped 8 bases and J dropped 3 bases, with 10 bases sitting between them. The CDR3 covers 12 residues. CDR3 nucleotides: TGTGCCAGCGGGGGGACGGACTATGGCTACACCTTC. Translation gives CASGGTDYGYTF.

The chain carries TRBV28 and TRBJ1-6; D perhaps matches TRBD1 (5 bases). Trimming left V 3 bases short and J 8 bases short, with 11 bases between. The CDR3 is 14 residues long. The germline CDR1 and CDR2 sequences are MDHEN and SYDVKM. This CDR3 reads CASSFQGADSPLHF. CDR3 sequence (DNA): TGTGCCAGCAGTTTTCAAGGGGCGGATTCACCCCTCCACTTT.

A single count supports this clone. The chain employs TRBV9 and TRBJ2-2; 16 bases agree with TRBD2. V was pared by 4 bases and J by 3 bases, with 12 bases of the junction left unmatched. Per the germline V gene, CDR1 is SGDLS and CDR2 is YYNGEE. The CDR3 runs 20 residues. The CDR3 DNA reads TGTGCCAGCAGCCCTCGTCCCGGGACTAGCGGGGGGGCGCACACCGGGGAGCTGTTTTTT. This encodes CASSPRPGTSGGAHTGELFF.

J is TRBJ2-3 and V is TRBV30; no clear D gene. Trimming left V 5 bases short and J 6 bases short, with 9 bases between. Germline CDR1 GTSNPN, CDR2 SVGIG (reference sequence). This CDR3 comprises 11 residues. As DNA, the CDR3 is TGTGCCTGGGGCCCGCTTGATACGCAGTATTTT. It codes for CAWGPLDTQYF.

The chain uses TRBV10-3 and TRBJ2-3, with TRBD1 matching 7 bases. With 2 bases clipped from V and 2 bases from J, the junction kept 10 bases outside the gene matches. CDR3 length equals 17 residues. CDR1 and CDR2 from the germline V gene are ENHRY and SYGVKD. The CDR3 bases are TGTGCCATCAGTGAGGCGGCTCCGGGACAGACCACAGATACGCAGTATTTT. Protein: CAISEAAPGQTTDTQYF.

This clone was detected only a few times. Other nucleotide sequences from this sample produce the same CDR3. The chain has TRBV29-1 and TRBJ2-2, with D possibly being TRBD2 (6 bases). CDR3 length: 12 amino acids. Germline V gives CDR1 SQVTM, CDR2 ANQGSEA. V lost 4 bases and J lost 5, with 8 bases in between. The CDR3 spells CSVVGGTGELFF. CDR3 DNA sequence: TGCAGCGTTGTGGGGGGAACCGGGGAGCTGTTTTTT.

The genes are TRBV7-6 and TRBJ2-3; 10 bases match TRBD1. CDR1 SGHVS and CDR2 FNYEAQ come from the germline V gene. J gave up 1 base and V 3 bases, and 4 bases lay outside the gene matches. This CDR3 is 16 amino acids long. The CDR3 nucleotides read TGTGCCAGCAGCTTTCCCGGGACAGGGGGCACAGATACGCAGTATTTT. It translates to CASSFPGTGGTDTQYF. Full variable domain (remainder filled in from reference TRBV7-6 and TRBJ2-3): GAGVSQSPRYKVTKRGQDVALRCDPISGHVSLYWYRQALGQGPEFLTYFNYEAQQDKSGLPNDRFSAERPEGSISTLTIQRTEQRDSAMYRCASSFPGTGGTDTQYFGPGTRLTVL.

The CDR3 region has the DNA TGTGCCAGCTCATCTCTCGGGACAGTCTACAATGAGCAGTTCTTC. It translates to CASSSLGTVYNEQFF. The rearrangement uses TRBV18 and TRBJ2-1; 7 bases map to TRBD1. This CDR3 contains 15 residues. Germline loops: CDR1 KGHSH, CDR2 LQKENI. Trimming removed 5 bases from V and 3 bases from J; junction bases left unmatched: 7.

This clone was seen once. This chain links TRBV27 with TRBJ2-5; 8 bases match TRBD1. The assigned J gene may be wrong: the sequence end matches TRBJ2-7 better. The V gene's germline CDR1 is MNHEY and CDR2 SMNVEV (reference sequence). This CDR3 is 17 amino acids long. CDR3 amino acids: CASSSLLGQGPTYEQYF. Here the CDR3 DNA reads TGTGCCAGCAGTTCGTTACTCGGACAGGGCCCAACCTACGAGCAGTACTTC.

The chain combines TRBV4-3 with TRBJ2-7; 7 positions match TRBD1. Losses at the gene ends were 2 bases for V and 6 bases for J; bases not matched to a gene: 4. The CDR3 runs to 13 residues. Looked up from germline, CDR1 is LGHNA and CDR2 is YSLEER. CDR3 nucleotide sequence: TGCGCCAGCAGCCAACAACAGGGGACCGAGCAGTACTTC. Translation gives CASSQQQGTEQYF.

This chain joins TRBV6-5 and TRBJ2-3; D perhaps matches TRBD2 (5 bases). This CDR3 has 16 amino acids. Deletions cut 0 bases from V and 7 bases from J, with 17 bases between. Germline V CDR1 and CDR2: MNHEY, SVGAGI. The CDR3 region is CASSYSTGSMINTQYF. The DNA for the CDR3 is TGTGCCAGCAGTTACTCGACGGGGTCTATGATAAATACGCAGTATTTT.

This clone was recorded only once. The V call is TRBV2, the J call TRBJ2-1; 9 nucleotides align to TRBD1. V dropped 8 bases and J dropped 3; count of bases not matched to a gene: 8. The CDR3 is made up of 15 amino acids. Germline CDR1 SNHLY, CDR2 FYNNEI. This chain's CDR3 is CASGEQGAGYNEQFF. The CDR3 DNA follows: TGTGCCAGCGGGGAACAGGGGGCTGGCTACAATGAGCAGTTCTTC.